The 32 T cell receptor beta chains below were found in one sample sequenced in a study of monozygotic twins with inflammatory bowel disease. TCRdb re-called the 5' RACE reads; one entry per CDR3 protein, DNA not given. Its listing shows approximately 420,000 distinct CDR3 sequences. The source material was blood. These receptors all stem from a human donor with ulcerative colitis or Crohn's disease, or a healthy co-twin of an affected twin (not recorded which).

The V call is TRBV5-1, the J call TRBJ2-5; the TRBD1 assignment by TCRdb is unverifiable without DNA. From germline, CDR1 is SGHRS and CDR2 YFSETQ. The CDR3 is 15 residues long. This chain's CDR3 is CASSLGGQAQETQYF.

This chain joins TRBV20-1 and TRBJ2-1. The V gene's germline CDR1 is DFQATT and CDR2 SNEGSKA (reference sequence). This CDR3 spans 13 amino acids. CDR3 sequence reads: CSARGARFNEQFF.

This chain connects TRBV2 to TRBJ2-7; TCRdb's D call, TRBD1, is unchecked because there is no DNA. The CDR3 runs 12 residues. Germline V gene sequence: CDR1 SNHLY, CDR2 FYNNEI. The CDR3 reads CASTRWGYEQYF.

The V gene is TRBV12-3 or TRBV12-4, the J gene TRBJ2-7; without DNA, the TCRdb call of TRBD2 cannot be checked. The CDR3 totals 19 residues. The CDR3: CASSFWEGPSRVTSYEQYF.

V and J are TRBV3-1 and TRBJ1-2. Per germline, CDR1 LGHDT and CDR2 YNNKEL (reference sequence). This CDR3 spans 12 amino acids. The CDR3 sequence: CASSQEAGGYTF.

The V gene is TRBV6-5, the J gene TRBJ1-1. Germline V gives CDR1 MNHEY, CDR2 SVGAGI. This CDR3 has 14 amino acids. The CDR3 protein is CASSYSRVSTEAFF.

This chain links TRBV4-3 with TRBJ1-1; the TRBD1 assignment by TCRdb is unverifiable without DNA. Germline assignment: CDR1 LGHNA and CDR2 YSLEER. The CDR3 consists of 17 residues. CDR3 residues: CASSQDTLVTGETEAFF.

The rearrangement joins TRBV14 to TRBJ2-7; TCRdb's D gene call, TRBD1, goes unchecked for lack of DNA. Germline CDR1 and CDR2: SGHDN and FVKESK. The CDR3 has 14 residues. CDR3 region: CASSLTGLTYEQYF.

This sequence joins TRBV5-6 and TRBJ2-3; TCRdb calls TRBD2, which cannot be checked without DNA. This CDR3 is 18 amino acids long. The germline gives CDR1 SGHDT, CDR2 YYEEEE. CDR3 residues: CASSPAGLAGAGTDTQYF.

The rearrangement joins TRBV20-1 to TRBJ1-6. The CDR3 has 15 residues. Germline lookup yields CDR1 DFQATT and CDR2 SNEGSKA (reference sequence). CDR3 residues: CSASRGISYNSPLHF.

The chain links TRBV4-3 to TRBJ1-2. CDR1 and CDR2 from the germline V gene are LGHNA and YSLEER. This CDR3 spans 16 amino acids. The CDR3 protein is CASSPARAAGNYGYTF.

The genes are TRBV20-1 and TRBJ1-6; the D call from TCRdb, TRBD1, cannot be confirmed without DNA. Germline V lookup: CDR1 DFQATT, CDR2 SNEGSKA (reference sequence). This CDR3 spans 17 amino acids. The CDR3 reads CSAQPGRRGPYNSPLHF.

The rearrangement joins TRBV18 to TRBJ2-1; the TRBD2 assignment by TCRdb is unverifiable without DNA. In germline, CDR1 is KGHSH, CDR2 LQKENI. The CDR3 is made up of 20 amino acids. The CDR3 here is CASSRKGRTSLFDLYNEQFF.

This CDR3 is CATSDSRRGNYGYTF. V gene TRBV24-1 combines with J gene TRBJ1-2; TCRdb proposes TRBD1, but this gene call is untestable without DNA. Per the germline V gene, CDR1 is KGHDR and CDR2 is SFDVKD. There are 15 residues in the CDR3.

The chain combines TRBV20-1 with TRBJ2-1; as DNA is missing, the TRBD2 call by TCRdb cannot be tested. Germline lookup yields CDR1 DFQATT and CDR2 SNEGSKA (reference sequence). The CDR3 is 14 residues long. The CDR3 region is CSALSGRAQDEQFF.

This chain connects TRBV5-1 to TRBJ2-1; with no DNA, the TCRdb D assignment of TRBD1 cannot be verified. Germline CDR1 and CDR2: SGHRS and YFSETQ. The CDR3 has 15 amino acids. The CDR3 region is CASSLGDLSYNEQFF.

CDR3 amino acids: CASSPYEGAARPGYTF. This chain joins TRBV18 and TRBJ1-2. The CDR3 covers 16 residues. Per germline, CDR1 KGHSH and CDR2 LQKENI.

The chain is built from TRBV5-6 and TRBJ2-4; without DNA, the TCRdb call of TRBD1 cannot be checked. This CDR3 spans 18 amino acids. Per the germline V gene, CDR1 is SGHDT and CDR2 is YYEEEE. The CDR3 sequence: CASSLYSGGVGTKNIQYF.

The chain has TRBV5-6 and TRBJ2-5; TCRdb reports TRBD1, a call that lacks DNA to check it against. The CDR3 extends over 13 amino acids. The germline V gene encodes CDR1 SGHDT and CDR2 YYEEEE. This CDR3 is CAIIPLRRETQYF.

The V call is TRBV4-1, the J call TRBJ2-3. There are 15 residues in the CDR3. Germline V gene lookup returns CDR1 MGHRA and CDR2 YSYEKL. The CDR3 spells CASSQDLTQADTQYF.

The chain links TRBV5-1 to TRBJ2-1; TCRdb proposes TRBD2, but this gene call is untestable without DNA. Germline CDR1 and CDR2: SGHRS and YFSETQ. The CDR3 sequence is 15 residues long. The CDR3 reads CASSLAGTSGGEQFF.

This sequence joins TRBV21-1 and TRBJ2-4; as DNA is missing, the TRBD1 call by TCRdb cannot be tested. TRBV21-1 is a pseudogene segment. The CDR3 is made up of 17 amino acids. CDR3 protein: CASLSRGDPLTKNIQYF.

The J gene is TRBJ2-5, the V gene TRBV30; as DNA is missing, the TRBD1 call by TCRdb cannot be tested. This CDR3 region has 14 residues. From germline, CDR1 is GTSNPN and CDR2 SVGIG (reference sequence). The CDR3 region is CAWADRVVQETQYF.

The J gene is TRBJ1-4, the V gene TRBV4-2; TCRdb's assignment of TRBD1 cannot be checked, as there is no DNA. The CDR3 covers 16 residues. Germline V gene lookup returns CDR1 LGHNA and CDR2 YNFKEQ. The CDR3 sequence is CASSQEGGQGYEKLFF.

CDR3 loop: CSADRNYEQYF. The chain has TRBV20-1 and TRBJ2-7. This CDR3 has 11 residues. The germline V gene has CDR1 DFQATT and CDR2 SNEGSKA (reference sequence).

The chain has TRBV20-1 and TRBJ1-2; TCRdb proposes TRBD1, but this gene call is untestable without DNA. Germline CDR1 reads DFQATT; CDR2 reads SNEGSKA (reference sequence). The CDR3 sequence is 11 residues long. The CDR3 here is CSEQGRYGYTF.

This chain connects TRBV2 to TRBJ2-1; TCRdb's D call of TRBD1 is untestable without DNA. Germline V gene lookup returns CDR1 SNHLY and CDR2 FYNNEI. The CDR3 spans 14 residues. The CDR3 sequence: CASSDVKGVGEQFF.

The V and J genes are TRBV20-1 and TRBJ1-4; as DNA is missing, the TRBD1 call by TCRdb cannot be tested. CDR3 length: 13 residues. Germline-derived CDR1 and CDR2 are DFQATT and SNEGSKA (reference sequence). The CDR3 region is CSAPDRGSEKLFF.

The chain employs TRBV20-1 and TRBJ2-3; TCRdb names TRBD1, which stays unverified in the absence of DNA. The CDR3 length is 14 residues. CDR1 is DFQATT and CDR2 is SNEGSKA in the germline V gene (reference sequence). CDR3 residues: CSAIRGSPPDTQYF.

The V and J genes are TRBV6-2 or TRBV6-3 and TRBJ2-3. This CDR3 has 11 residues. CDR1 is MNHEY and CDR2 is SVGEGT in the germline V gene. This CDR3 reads CASKWADTQYF.

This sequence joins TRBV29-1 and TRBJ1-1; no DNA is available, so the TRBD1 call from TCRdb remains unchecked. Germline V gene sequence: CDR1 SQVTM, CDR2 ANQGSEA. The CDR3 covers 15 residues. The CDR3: CSTWTGGPGGTEAFF. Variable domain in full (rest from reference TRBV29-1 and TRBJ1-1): SAVISQKPSRDICQRGTSLTIQCQVDSQVTMMFWYRQQPGQSLTLIATANQGSEATYESGFVIDKFPISRPNLTFSTLTVSNMSPEDSSIYLCSTWTGGPGGTEAFFGQGTRLTVV.

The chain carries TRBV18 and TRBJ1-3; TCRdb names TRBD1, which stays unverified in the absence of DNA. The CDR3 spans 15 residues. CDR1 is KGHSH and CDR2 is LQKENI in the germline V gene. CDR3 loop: CASSKTGDPGNTIYF.